Shown below are 26 T cell receptor beta chains from a single sample sequenced in a study of cytomegalovirus exposure and HLA in healthy donors. Primers for the PCR totalled 60 Vbeta and 13 Jbeta. Libraries were prepared by immunoSEQ multiplex PCR; TCRdb keeps only in-frame clonotypes and omits some of them. The sample includes roughly 180,000 clones, less than 85% of them seen just once. The material sequenced was PBMCs. The receptors were sampled from a male donor in good health and CMV-seronegative.

This clone was observed a single time. This sequence joins TRBV29-1 and TRBJ2-1; 9 bases match TRBD2. The CDR3 spans 18 residues. Germline loops: CDR1 SQVTM, CDR2 ANQGSEA. J was trimmed by 4 bases and V by 3 bases; bases with no gene match: 16. The CDR3 coding sequence is TGCAGCGTTGATGGACGCGGGAGGGCCTCGCCCGGGTACAATGAGCAGTTCTTC. Protein product: CSVDGRGRASPGYNEQFF.

The gene calls are TRBV11-2 and TRBJ2-1; 10 positions match TRBD2. V trimming: 4 bases; J trimming: 7 bases; junction bases outside the gene matches: 10. The CDR3 runs 16 residues. From germline, CDR1 is SGHAT and CDR2 FQNNGV. The CDR3, as DNA: TGTGCCAGCAGCTCTTCAGCGGGAGGGCCTAGAAATGAGCAGTTCTTC. Its protein is CASSSSAGGPRNEQFF. The variable domain in full, completed from reference TRBV11-2 and TRBJ2-1, reads EAGVAQSPRYKIIEKRQSVAFWCNPISGHATLYWYQQILGQGPKLLIQFQNNGVVDDSQLPKDRFSAERLKGVDSTLKIQPAKLEDSAVYLCASSSSAGGPRNEQFFGPGTRLTVL.

The chain uses TRBV11-2 and TRBJ1-5; D perhaps matches TRBD1 (6 bases). CDR3 size: 14 residues. V lost 0 bases to trimming and J lost 4 bases, with 7 bases between them. CDR1 SGHAT and CDR2 FQNNGV come from the germline V gene. Written as DNA, the CDR3 is TGTGCCAGCAGCTTAGAACAGGGAAATCAGCCCCAGCATTTT. Translation gives CASSLEQGNQPQHF.

This chain links TRBV6-5 with TRBJ1-1; D remains unclear. The CDR3 has 14 residues. The germline V gene has CDR1 MNHEY and CDR2 SVGAGI. V shed 7 bases and J shed 0 bases, with 12 bases lying between them. The CDR3 coding sequence is TGTGCCAGCACAAGACTACCGGTGAACACTGAAGCTTTCTTT. Translating gives CASTRLPVNTEAFF.

The rearrangement joins TRBV25-1 to TRBJ1-6; 9 positions match TRBD1. V shed 8 bases and J 4 bases; nucleotides not matched to a gene: 3. The V gene's germline CDR1 is MGHDK and CDR2 SYGVNS. The CDR3 extends over 14 amino acids. Here the CDR3 reads CASSGTGYNSPLHF. The CDR3 nucleotides read TGTGCCAGCTCAGGGACAGGGTATAATTCACCCCTCCACTTT.

This chain connects TRBV6-4 to TRBJ2-3; 10 nucleotides agree with TRBD1. This CDR3 has 17 residues. Trimming took 3 bases from V and 0 from J; bases not matched to a gene: 6. Germline V lookup: CDR1 MRHNA, CDR2 SNTAGT. The CDR3 is CASSEVGTGASTDTQYF. CDR3 coding DNA: TGTGCCAGCAGTGAAGTGGGGACAGGGGCTAGCACAGATACGCAGTATTTT.

The chain links TRBV15 to TRBJ2-4; 9 bases align to TRBD2. The CDR3 contains 19 residues. The J segment lost 0 bases and the V segment lost 1 base, leaving 10 bases of the junction unmatched. The V gene's germline CDR1 is LNHNV and CDR2 YYDKDF (reference sequence). Written as DNA, the CDR3 is TGTGCCACCAGCAGAGGCCGCGGGGGGGGAAAGGTAGCCAAAAACATTCAGTACTTC. Protein: CATSRGRGGGKVAKNIQYF.

The chain employs TRBV15 and TRBJ2-7, with D maybe TRBD1 (6 bases). V lost 1 base and J lost 10, with 11 bases in between. The CDR3 is 12 amino acids. The germline CDR1 and CDR2 sequences are LNHNV and YYDKDF (reference sequence). This CDR3 is CATSRGRTVQYF. The CDR3 nucleotides are TGTGCCACCAGCAGAGGACGGACAGTACAGTACTTC. The entire variable domain, with the rest obtained from reference TRBV15 and TRBJ2-7, is as follows: DAMVIQNPRYQVTQFGKPVTLSCSQTLNHNVMYWYQQKSSQAPKLLFHYYDKDFNNEADTPDNFQSRRPNTSFCFLDIRSPGLGDTAMYLCATSRGRTVQYFGPGTRLTVT.

As to this clone: The same CDR3 is also encoded by other DNA sequences in this sample. The J gene is TRBJ2-5, the V gene TRBV7-9, with TRBD1 as a possible D gene (6 bases). CDR1 and CDR2 from the germline V gene are SEHNR and FQNEAQ (reference sequence). Trimming removed 6 bases from V and 1 base from J, with 9 bases in between. This CDR3 comprises 13 residues. CDR3 bases: TGTGCCAGCAGTTTGGACAGCCAAGAGACCCAGTACTTC. This translates into CASSLDSQETQYF.

V usage is TRBV9 and J usage is TRBJ1-2; tentatively, D is TRBD1 (6 bases). V lost 0 bases and J lost 5, with 11 bases in between. The length of the CDR3 is 14 residues. Germline V gene sequence: CDR1 SGDLS, CDR2 YYNGEE. CDR3 residues: CASSVGGRAYGYTF. CDR3 bases: TGTGCCAGCAGCGTAGGGGGGCGGGCTTATGGCTACACCTTC. Complete variable domain (other parts from reference TRBV9 and TRBJ1-2): DSGVTQTPKHLITATGQRVTLRCSPRSGDLSVYWYQQSLDQGLQFLIQYYNGEERAKGNILERFSAQQFPDLHSELNLSSLELGDSALYFCASSVGGRAYGYTFGSGTRLTVV.

CDR3 coding DNA: TGTGCCAGCAGCTTAGTTGACAGCCTCTCCTACGAGCAGTACTTC. The encoded protein is CASSLVDSLSYEQYF. The chain is built from TRBV21-1 and TRBJ2-7; TRBD1 reflects the table's D call only, with no check against the DNA. TRBV21-1 is termed a pseudogene. The CDR3 totals 15 residues.

This chain joins TRBV5-1 and TRBJ1-1; D might be TRBD1 (5 bases). Germline V lookup: CDR1 SGHRS, CDR2 YFSETQ. The CDR3 has 14 amino acids. Trimming stripped 0 bases from V and 2 bases from J, with 8 bases between. For the CDR3, the DNA is TGCGCCAGCAGCTTGGACAGGCTAAACACTGAAGCTTTCTTT. Amino acid sequence: CASSLDRLNTEAFF.

This rearrangement joins TRBV5-1 to TRBJ1-5; D might be TRBD1 (6 bases). CDR3 size: 15 residues. CDR1 is SGHRS and CDR2 is YFSETQ in the germline V gene. Trimming removed 0 bases from V and 3 bases from J, with 10 bases in between. In nucleotides, the CDR3 is TGCGCCAGCAGCTTGGCCGGGGACATCAATCAGCCCCAGCATTTT. This encodes CASSLAGDINQPQHF.

This rearrangement joins TRBV7-9 to TRBJ2-7, with TRBD1 identical over 10 bases. CDR1 and CDR2 from the germline V gene are SEHNR and FQNEAQ (reference sequence). Trimming took 4 bases from V and 7 from J; bases not matched to a gene: 7. The CDR3 is made up of 14 amino acids. The CDR3 protein is CASSSGQGVEEQYF. CDR3 nucleotide sequence: TGTGCCAGCAGCTCTGGACAGGGGGTTGAAGAGCAGTACTTC. Complete variable domain (other parts from reference TRBV7-9 and TRBJ2-7): DTGVSQNPRHKITKRGQNVTFRCDPISEHNRLYWYRQTLGQGPEFLTYFQNEAQLEKSRLLSDRFSAERPKGSFSTLEIQRTEQGDSAMYLCASSSGQGVEEQYFGPGTRLTVT.

The rearrangement links TRBV6-1 to TRBJ2-1, with D possibly TRBD1 on 6 matching bases. The germline CDR1 and CDR2 sequences are MNHNS and SASEGT. Trimming stripped 6 bases from V and 7 bases from J, with 16 bases between. The CDR3 is made up of 14 amino acids. The CDR3 loop is CASRTKQGWNEQFF. In DNA, the CDR3 is TGTGCCAGCAGGACCAAACAGGGTTGGAATGAGCAGTTCTTC.

The V call is TRBV19, the J call TRBJ1-1; TRBD1 matches 10 bases. The CDR3 totals 17 residues. Trimming took 5 bases from V and 0 from J; bases not matched to a gene: 9. Germline V lookup: CDR1 LNHDA, CDR2 SQIVND (reference sequence). CDR3 protein: CASSLRQGALLNTEAFF. As DNA, the CDR3 is TGTGCCAGTAGTTTGAGACAGGGGGCCCTTTTGAACACTGAAGCTTTCTTT.

This sequence joins TRBV29-1 and TRBJ2-1, with D possibly matching TRBD1 (6 bases). V lost 5 bases and J lost 0, with 11 bases in between. Germline V lookup: CDR1 SQVTM, CDR2 ANQGSEA. This CDR3 contains 14 residues. CDR3 DNA: TGCAGCGTTTCCAGCAGGGGCTCCTACAATGAGCAGTTCTTC. Residues: CSVSSRGSYNEQFF.

CDR3 bases: TGTGCCAGCAGCTTGGACAGGGTCGGTGGTTCACCCCTCCACTTT. This codes for CASSLDRVGGSPLHF. This sequence joins TRBV5-6 and TRBJ1-6, with TRBD1 as a possible D gene (6 bases). CDR1 and CDR2 from the germline V gene are SGHDT and YYEEEE. The CDR3 has 15 residues. The V and J ends lost 0 bases and 9 bases respectively, with 13 bases between them.

This clone has a handful of counts. The V gene is TRBV28, the J gene TRBJ1-2; D call uncertain. Trimming removed 4 bases from V and 5 bases from J, with 11 bases in between. Germline CDR1 MDHEN, CDR2 SYDVKM. This CDR3 is built from 13 residues. The CDR3 sequence: CASSSSTSYGYTF. For the CDR3, the DNA is TGTGCCAGCAGTTCGTCGACTTCTTATGGCTACACCTTC.

This clone has a handful of counts. This chain joins TRBV6-5 and TRBJ2-5; a possible D gene is TRBD2 (5 bases). TRBJ2-7 explains the end of the DNA better; the J call may be wrong. Germline CDR1 MNHEY, CDR2 SVGAGI. CDR3 length: 14 amino acids. The CDR3 is CASSYSRGRYEQYF. The CDR3 bases are TGTGCCAGCAGTTACTCGAGAGGGCGCTACGAGCAGTACTTC.

The chain has TRBV18 and TRBJ2-2, with 12 bases that match TRBD1. CDR1 and CDR2 (germline): KGHSH, LQKENI. Losses at the gene ends were 0 bases for V and 6 bases for J; bases not matched to a gene: 2. CDR3 length: 16 amino acids. The chain's CDR3 is CASSPPGTGGAGELFF. Here the CDR3 DNA reads TGTGCCAGCTCACCACCTGGGACAGGGGGCGCCGGGGAGCTGTTTTTT.

The V call is TRBV5-1, the J call TRBJ2-1; 9 bases match TRBD2. CDR3 length: 16 amino acids. Germline assignment: CDR1 SGHRS and CDR2 YFSETQ. V lost 4 bases to trimming and J lost 8 bases; unmatched junction nucleotides: 13. CDR3 amino acids: CASSPQSSGTTHEQFF. In DNA form, the CDR3 reads TGCGCCAGCAGCCCGCAGTCTAGCGGGACAACCCATGAGCAGTTCTTC.

This clone was seen more than once but under ten times. The genes are TRBV2 and TRBJ2-5; weak D call: TRBD2 (6 bases). Germline V gene data show CDR1 as SNHLY and CDR2 as FYNNEI. The CDR3 totals 15 residues. Trimming took 6 bases from V and 4 from J, leaving 18 bases between them. CDR3 in DNA: TGTGCCAGCAGACCCCCAATGCGGGAACGAGAGACCCAGTACTTC. Protein sequence: CASRPPMRERETQYF. Variable domain in full (rest from reference TRBV2 and TRBJ2-5): EPEVTQTPSHQVTQMGQEVILRCVPISNHLYFYWYRQILGQKVEFLVSFYNNEISEKSEIFDDQFSVERPDGSNFTLKIRSTKLEDSAMYFCASRPPMRERETQYFGPGTRLLVL.

The rearrangement links TRBV19 to TRBJ2-1; D possibly corresponds to TRBD2 (5 bases). Germline V gene data show CDR1 as LNHDA and CDR2 as SQIVND (reference sequence). V lost 4 bases and J 0 bases, leaving 13 bases between the germline ends. CDR3 length: 16 residues. The DNA of the CDR3 is TGTGCCAGTAGTAGGACCACGGGGAGCTCCTACAATGAGCAGTTCTTC. Translating gives CASSRTTGSSYNEQFF.

V is TRBV5-4 and J is TRBJ1-6; no firm D call. V dropped 0 bases and J dropped 10 bases, with 14 bases sitting between them. The CDR3 totals 15 residues. Germline-derived CDR1 and CDR2 are SGHNT and YYREEE (reference sequence). CDR3: CASSLARGTGSPLHF. CDR3 nucleotides: TGTGCCAGCAGCTTGGCCCGGGGAACGGGGTCACCCCTCCACTTT.

The V call is TRBV13, the J call TRBJ2-3; TRBD2 is a possible D gene (5 bases). The ends were cut back, 2 bases at V and 2 bases at J, with 8 bases in the middle. The germline gives CDR1 PRHDT, CDR2 FYEKMQ (reference sequence). This CDR3 comprises 14 residues. The CDR3 protein is CASSLRTDTDTQYF. Here the CDR3 DNA reads TGTGCCAGCAGCTTAAGGACTGACACAGATACGCAGTATTTT.